Following are 10 T cell receptor beta chains from one sample sequenced in a study of blood T cell repertoires in COVID-19. Assay used: immunoSEQ multiplex PCR; TCRdb lists only in-frame clones, some missing. The sample holds 90,000 to 120,000 clones, over 60% seen once. Specimen: peripheral blood. The origin of the receptors is a man in his 70s with acute or convalescent COVID-19.

The J gene is TRBJ1-2, the V gene TRBV7-8; a weak D match, TRBD1 (6 bases). The germline V and J ends were trimmed by 5 bases and 4 bases, with 17 bases remaining between them. CDR3 length: 15 amino acids. Germline CDR1 and CDR2: SGHVS and FQNEAQ. The CDR3 reads CASSPRDTGSYGYTF. The CDR3 nucleotides are TGTGCCAGCAGCCCTCGGGACACGGGGTCCTATGGCTACACCTTC.

The V call is TRBV7-9, the J call TRBJ2-1; the match to TRBD1 covers 11 bases. The CDR3 length is 14 residues. Germline V gene sequence: CDR1 SEHNR, CDR2 FQNEAQ (reference sequence). Unmatched junction bases numbered 3, after V lost 5 bases and J lost 6 bases. The CDR3 DNA sequence: TGTGCCAGCAGCGCCGGGACAGGGGGCAATGAGCAGTTCTTC. Translation gives CASSAGTGGNEQFF. Supplemented by reference TRBV7-9 and TRBJ2-1, the full variable domain reads DTGVSQNPRHKITKRGQNVTFRCDPISEHNRLYWYRQTLGQGPEFLTYFQNEAQLEKSRLLSDRFSAERPKGSFSTLEIQRTEQGDSAMYLCASSAGTGGNEQFFGPGTRLTVL.

V gene TRBV7-9 combines with J gene TRBJ2-3; D gene unclear. Germline CDR1 is SEHNR and CDR2 is FQNEAQ (reference sequence). V lost 8 bases and J 3 bases, leaving 9 bases between the germline ends. This CDR3 is built from 12 residues. The CDR3 DNA sequence: TGTGCCAGCCGAGAGGTGACAGATACGCAGTATTTT. Amino acids: CASREVTDTQYF.

The sample holds a few counts of this clone. The V and J genes are TRBV9 and TRBJ1-5; D remains ambiguous. Trimming took off 0 bases at V and 4 bases at J, with 11 bases between the two ends. The V gene's germline CDR1 is SGDLS and CDR2 YYNGEE. The CDR3 is 15 amino acids. CDR3: CASSVGGGPNQPQHF. The CDR3 DNA follows: TGTGCCAGCAGCGTAGGAGGAGGGCCTAATCAGCCCCAGCATTTT.

The DNA for the CDR3 is TGTGCCAGTAGTATTACATGGTTGACTGGAAACACCATATATTTT. It yields the protein CASSITWLTGNTIYF. The chain couples TRBV19 to TRBJ1-3; no definite D call. CDR1 and CDR2 (germline): LNHDA, SQIVND (reference sequence). The CDR3 has 15 residues. Trimming shortened V by 3 bases and J by 2 bases, and 11 bases separated the two germline ends.

V usage is TRBV5-4 and J usage is TRBJ2-7; D is unclear. Trimming left V 1 base short and J 3 bases short, with 5 bases between. This CDR3 has 12 residues. Germline-derived CDR1 and CDR2 are SGHNT and YYREEE (reference sequence). The CDR3, as DNA: TGTGCCAGCAGCTTGCGGAGCTACGAGCAGTACTTC. Translating gives CASSLRSYEQYF.

This clone was counted once. The chain joins TRBV20-1 to TRBJ2-5, with D unresolved. Trimming removed 6 bases from V and 1 base from J, with 3 bases in between. CDR3 size: 10 residues. Germline CDR1 and CDR2: DFQATT and SNEGSKA (reference sequence). CDR3 nucleotides: TGCAGTGCCATCCAAGAGACCCAGTACTTC. Amino acids: CSAIQETQYF.

This chain connects TRBV7-3 to TRBJ1-1; TRBD1 matches 9 bases. The J segment lost 5 bases and the V segment lost 6 bases, leaving 4 bases of the junction unmatched. The CDR3 runs to 13 residues. Germline CDR1 is SGHTA and CDR2 is FQGTGA. CDR3 nucleotide sequence: TGTGCCAGCAGTCGGACAGGGGTTACTGAAGCTTTCTTT. Its translation: CASSRTGVTEAFF.

This sequence joins TRBV12-5 and TRBJ2-7; D is unresolved. Trimming took 5 bases from V and 2 from J, leaving 13 bases between them. Germline V CDR1 and CDR2: LGHNT, FRNRAP. The CDR3 extends over 14 amino acids. The CDR3 region is CASGHPGSPYEQYF. The CDR3 DNA follows: TGTGCTAGTGGTCACCCGGGTTCACCCTACGAGCAGTACTTC.

V and J are TRBV6-5 and TRBJ1-1; D may be TRBD1 (5 bases). Trimming removed 6 bases at V and 7 bases at J, with 18 bases between. Looked up from germline, CDR1 is MNHEY and CDR2 is SVGAGI. The CDR3 is 14 amino acids. CDR3: CASSHPLTESEAFF. CDR3 coding DNA: TGTGCCAGCAGCCACCCCCTGACAGAAAGTGAAGCTTTCTTT.